These 5 T cell receptor beta chains originate from one sample sequenced in a study of cytomegalovirus exposure and HLA in healthy donors. Vbeta (60) and Jbeta (13) primers were used in the PCR. Assay: immunoSEQ multiplex PCR; the TCRdb copy retains only in-frame clones and omits some. The sample yields more than 140,000 clones, around 80% seen once. Sequenced material: PBMCs. All receptors come from a man aged 25 to 40 in good health and CMV-seropositive.

As DNA, the CDR3 is TGTGCCAGTAGTATGCGGGGGGAGAGGGACGGGGAGCTGTTTTTT. It translates to CASSMRGERDGELFF. The rearrangement links TRBV19 to TRBJ2-2; 8 bases line up with TRBD2. The V segment lost 3 bases and the J segment 7 bases; nucleotides outside the gene matches: 7. CDR1 and CDR2 from the germline V gene are LNHDA and SQIVND (reference sequence). The CDR3 runs to 15 residues.

The V and J genes are TRBV19 and TRBJ2-7; possible D gene TRBD1, 6 bases. V dropped 6 bases and J dropped 0 bases, with 18 bases sitting between them. Germline V gene data show CDR1 as LNHDA and CDR2 as SQIVND (reference sequence). CDR3 length: 16 amino acids. The CDR3 DNA follows: TGTGCCAGTAGCAAACTCCGGGACAAGAGCTCCTACGAGCAGTACTTC. Its translation: CASSKLRDKSSYEQYF.

The chain is built from TRBV27 and TRBJ2-7; 7 nucleotides align to TRBD1. This CDR3 contains 15 residues. Germline V lookup: CDR1 MNHEY, CDR2 SMNVEV (reference sequence). V lost 4 bases to trimming and J lost 2 bases; unmatched junction nucleotides: 8. DNA of the CDR3: TGTGCCAGCAGTTCTTGGACAGGTGATACCTACGAGCAGTACTTC. This sequence encodes CASSSWTGDTYEQYF.

This clone was found a few times. The chain recombines TRBV5-6 with TRBJ2-1; 8 bases agree with TRBD2. Germline V gives CDR1 SGHDT, CDR2 YYEEEE. V lost 3 bases, J lost 5 bases, and 4 bases stayed unmatched. This CDR3 has 14 amino acids. The CDR3 sequence is CASSSTGGNNEQFF. The CDR3 coding sequence is TGTGCCAGCAGCTCAACGGGGGGGAACAATGAGCAGTTCTTC.

The chain links TRBV25-1 to TRBJ1-1; the D gene is possibly TRBD1 (6 bases). The CDR3 covers 13 residues. Germline CDR1 is MGHDK and CDR2 is SYGVNS. V was clipped by 5 bases and J by 5 bases, with 12 bases between them. The CDR3 here is CASSPGRGTEAFF. The CDR3 DNA reads as TGTGCCAGCAGTCCCGGCAGGGGAACTGAAGCTTTCTTT. The variable domain in full, completed from reference TRBV25-1 and TRBJ1-1, reads EADIYQTPRYLVIGTGKKITLECSQTMGHDKMYWYQQDPGMELHLIHYSYGVNSTEKGDLSSESTVSRIRTEHFPLTLESARPSHTSQYLCASSPGRGTEAFFGQGTRLTVV.